Below are 22 T cell receptor beta chains sequenced from a single sample in a study of OX40 agonist ivuxolimab in advanced cancers. The assay was immunoSEQ multiplex PCR, and TCRdb's table has in-frame clones only and misses some. The repertoire holds roughly 91,000 clones, with 90% to 96% as singletons. The specimen was CD4+ or CD8+ T cells sorted from blood, collected in a trial of the OX40 agonist ivuxolimab. These receptor sequences come from an adult with an advanced solid tumor such as melanoma, head and neck, liver or kidney cancer.

V usage is TRBV18 and J usage is TRBJ1-2, with D perhaps matching TRBD1 (5 bases). This CDR3 region has 14 residues. With 2 bases removed from V and 7 bases from J, the gap between germline ends came to 14 bases. In germline, CDR1 is KGHSH, CDR2 LQKENI. CDR3 sequence (DNA): TGTGCCAGCTCACCAGAAAAGGTCCAGGGTGGCTACACCTTC. Protein sequence: CASSPEKVQGGYTF.

J is TRBJ2-7 and V is TRBV7-9; TRBD1 agrees at 7 bases. The germline V gene has CDR1 SEHNR and CDR2 FQNEAQ (reference sequence). The CDR3 runs 12 residues. The J segment lost 3 bases and the V segment lost 6 bases, leaving 2 bases of the junction unmatched. The CDR3 DNA is TGTGCCAGCAGGCAGGGGGACTACGAGCAGTACTTC. Translated, it gives CASRQGDYEQYF.

The chain is built from TRBV9 and TRBJ1-1; D may be TRBD1 (6 bases). CDR1 is SGDLS and CDR2 is YYNGEE in the germline V gene. The CDR3 extends over 15 amino acids. Trimming removed 4 bases at V and 1 base at J, with 14 bases between. CDR3 bases: TGTGCCAGCAGCACCTGGGACACTTGGAACACTGAAGCTTTCTTT. Translation gives CASSTWDTWNTEAFF.

The rearrangement joins TRBV9 to TRBJ1-2; TRBD1 might be the D (5 bases). Germline assignment: CDR1 SGDLS and CDR2 YYNGEE. The V gene lost 4 bases and the J gene lost 4 bases, with 23 bases spanning the gap. The CDR3 sequence is 17 residues long. The CDR3 protein is CASSYRPTDTGGYGYTF. As DNA, the CDR3 is TGTGCCAGCAGCTACCGACCGACGGACACGGGGGGCTATGGCTACACCTTC.

The rearrangement uses TRBV15 and TRBJ1-1; TRBD1 matches at 8 bases. CDR1 is LNHNV, CDR2 YYDKDF, per germline (reference sequence). The CDR3 is 13 amino acids. J lost 5 bases, V lost 5 bases, and 4 bases had no gene match. CDR3 residues: CATSRTGHTEAFF. DNA for the CDR3: TGTGCCACCAGCCGGACAGGGCATACTGAAGCTTTCTTT.

The gene calls are TRBV2 and TRBJ2-1; no firm D call. Germline assignment: CDR1 SNHLY and CDR2 FYNNEI. V was shortened by 0 bases and J by 2 bases, with 8 bases between the two germline ends. This CDR3 contains 15 residues. CDR3 region: CASSEAIGTYNEQFF. CDR3 in DNA: TGTGCCAGCAGTGAAGCCATTGGGACCTACAATGAGCAGTTCTTC.

This clone was picked up one time. J is TRBJ1-5 and V is TRBV19; D not resolved. This CDR3 spans 14 amino acids. The germline CDR1 and CDR2 sequences are LNHDA and SQIVND (reference sequence). V gave up 2 bases and J gave up 1 base, with 6 bases separating them. CDR3 DNA sequence: TGTGCCAGTAGTATAAGTCGGAGCAATCAGCCCCAGCATTTT. This codes for CASSISRSNQPQHF.

Only one count was recorded for this clone. The chain combines TRBV2 with TRBJ1-1, with 9 bases fitting TRBD1. With V trimmed by 5 bases and J by 0 bases, 19 bases remained unmatched. The germline V gene has CDR1 SNHLY and CDR2 FYNNEI. The CDR3 is 20 residues long. The CDR3 DNA reads as TGTGCCAGCAGTTATAAGGGACAGGGCCCGTCCACCTCCATGAACACTGAAGCTTTCTTT. Translating gives CASSYKGQGPSTSMNTEAFF.

This sequence joins TRBV14 and TRBJ2-3; 10 positions match TRBD2. The germline CDR1 and CDR2 sequences are SGHDN and FVKESK. The junction had 8 bases not matched to a gene; V was cut back by 1 base and J by 4 bases. The CDR3 has 17 residues. CDR3 bases: TGTGCCAGCAGCCAAGGTCCCCTGCTAGCGGGAGCAGATACGCAGTATTTT. This gives the protein CASSQGPLLAGADTQYF.

This chain's CDR3 is CASSDIAGENIQYF. DNA of the CDR3: TGTGCCAGCAGCGACATAGCGGGGGAAAACATTCAGTACTTC. The V gene is TRBV9, the J gene TRBJ2-4; TRBD2 matches at 9 bases. Germline CDR1 and CDR2: SGDLS and YYNGEE. Trimming at V came to 3 bases and at J to 5 bases, leaving 3 bases not matched to a gene. The CDR3 runs to 14 residues.

V and J are TRBV6-5 and TRBJ2-7; possibly TRBD1 or TRBD2 for D (5 bases each). The length of the CDR3 is 14 residues. Germline CDR1 reads MNHEY; CDR2 reads SVGAGI. V was clipped by 3 bases and J by 8 bases, with 17 bases between them. The DNA for the CDR3 is TGTGCCAGCAGTTATGGGACCGAGTTAATCCAGCAGTACTTC. This codes for CASSYGTELIQQYF.

V and J are TRBV6-4 and TRBJ1-1; no reliable D call. The CDR3 runs 14 residues. Between the trimmed V and J ends, which lost 3 bases and 1 base, there was a span of 9 bases. Germline V lookup: CDR1 MRHNA, CDR2 SNTAGT. The CDR3 DNA follows: TGTGCCAGCAGTGAAATGGCAGGGAACACTGAAGCTTTCTTT. Its translation: CASSEMAGNTEAFF.

The chain uses TRBV7-9 and TRBJ1-4; a possible D gene is TRBD1 (6 bases). Deletions cut 5 bases from V and 6 bases from J, with 16 bases between. The CDR3 loop spans 15 amino acids. Per the germline V gene, CDR1 is SEHNR and CDR2 is FQNEAQ (reference sequence). The CDR3 coding sequence is TGTGCCAGCAGCCCTCATGGGGGCGGGGATGAAAAACTGTTTTTT. This codes for CASSPHGGGDEKLFF.

The chain links TRBV4-1 to TRBJ1-2, with no clear D. Germline V gives CDR1 MGHRA, CDR2 YSYEKL. The CDR3 is 15 amino acids. Trimming pared 0 bases from V and 6 bases from J, leaving 14 bases between. CDR3 nucleotides: TGCGCCAGCAGCCAAGAAACGGGGATGAGGCATGGCTACACCTTC. It translates to CASSQETGMRHGYTF.

The chain uses TRBV11-2 and TRBJ2-1; D is possibly TRBD2 (6 bases). This CDR3 comprises 16 residues. Per the germline V gene, CDR1 is SGHAT and CDR2 is FQNNGV. V was shortened by 4 bases and J by 4 bases, with 17 bases between the two germline ends. CDR3 sequence (DNA): TGTGCCAGCAGCTCCGAGGGGACTTTTATATACAATGAGCAGTTCTTC. Encoded protein: CASSSEGTFIYNEQFF.

The CDR3 nucleotides are TGTGCCAGCAGCTATAGCGGGGGGGCGGGCACCGGGGAGCTGTTTTTT. Translating gives CASSYSGGAGTGELFF. The chain joins TRBV7-8 to TRBJ2-2, with 11 bases identical to TRBD2. Germline CDR1 reads SGHVS; CDR2 reads FQNEAQ. The CDR3 covers 16 residues. Germline trimming cut 4 bases from V and 4 bases from J; bases unmatched to any gene: 5.

J is TRBJ1-2 and V is TRBV27, with D possibly being TRBD1 (6 bases). This CDR3 has 15 amino acids. Germline CDR1 is MNHEY and CDR2 is SMNVEV (reference sequence). Trimming stripped 0 bases from V and 6 bases from J, with 14 bases between. DNA of the CDR3: TGTGCCAGCAGTTTATCGTTGGGAGGGGGGCATGGCTACACCTTC. Protein product: CASSLSLGGGHGYTF.

The chain is built from TRBV5-6 and TRBJ2-5; D not certain. The germline gives CDR1 SGHDT, CDR2 YYEEEE. CDR3 length equals 13 residues. V gave up 1 base and J gave up 4 bases, with 8 bases separating them. Written as DNA, the CDR3 is TGTGCCAGCAGCTTGTGGAGCAGAGAGACCCAGTACTTC. Its protein is CASSLWSRETQYF.

The genes are TRBV6-5 and TRBJ2-7; 7 bases are a match to TRBD2. This CDR3 comprises 14 residues. Germline V gives CDR1 MNHEY, CDR2 SVGAGI. Losses at the gene ends were 4 bases for V and 0 bases for J; bases not matched to a gene: 3. CDR3: CASSSGGSSYEQYF. As DNA, the CDR3 is TGTGCCAGCAGTTCGGGCGGGAGCTCCTACGAGCAGTACTTC.

The gene calls are TRBV4-2 and TRBJ2-1; 10 bases align to TRBD2. The germline CDR1 and CDR2 sequences are LGHNA and YNFKEQ. Trimming removed 0 bases from V and 3 bases from J; junction bases left unmatched: 5. The CDR3 runs 17 residues. In DNA, the CDR3 is TGTGCCAGCAGCCAAGACCCCGGGACTAGCGACTACAATGAGCAGTTCTTC. Protein: CASSQDPGTSDYNEQFF.

The CDR3 DNA reads as TGTGCCACCAGCAACCGGGACAGGGGCATCCACGAGCAGTACTTC. Translating it yields CATSNRDRGIHEQYF. This chain joins TRBV15 and TRBJ2-7; 10 bases map to TRBD1. This CDR3 is built from 15 residues. Trimming took 4 bases from V and 5 from J; bases not matched to a gene: 8. Looked up from germline, CDR1 is LNHNV and CDR2 is YYDKDF (reference sequence).

The J gene is TRBJ2-5, the V gene TRBV7-9; 16 nucleotides line up with TRBD2. CDR3 length: 17 residues. Per the germline V gene, CDR1 is SEHNR and CDR2 is FQNEAQ (reference sequence). After removal of 4 bases from V and 5 bases from J, the junction contained 7 bases not matched to a gene. The CDR3 sequence: CASSSPGLAGGLETQYF. In DNA form, the CDR3 reads TGTGCCAGCAGCTCGCCGGGACTAGCGGGAGGGCTCGAGACCCAGTACTTC.